The clone carrying this T cell receptor beta chain came up many times. The antigen is not known. CDR1 is SQVTM, CDR2 ANQGSEA, per germline. This CDR3 contains 14 residues. V shed 3 bases and J shed 6 bases, with 17 bases lying between them. These data belong to a study of blood T cells in healthy people across ages. Overall study results and limits: Age brought a roughly linear fall in TCR beta diversity measured per million T cells.

Using a J-beta primer mix together with a sample-barcoded 5' primer, a second PCR was run for roughly 6 to 12 cycles. Each cDNA molecule was tagged by a template-switch adaptor that had 12 random nucleotides. The yield of each sample was at least 2.5 million CDR3-containing paired-end reads. Via MiXCR, TCRdb re-called the 5' RACE reads, giving one row per CDR3 protein. The data hold approximately 1,000,000 distinct CDR3 sequences, with 35% to 40% observed a single time. Healthy Caucasian individuals from Russia aged 6 to 90 served as donors. The V gene is TRBV29-1, the J gene TRBJ1-2; possibly TRBD1 for D (6 bases). What was sequenced was blood. This receptor was taken from a man younger than 35 in good health. CDR3 nucleotide sequence: TGCAGCGTTGAGATGCAGGGGAGAAGCCATGGCTACACCTTC. This gives the protein CSVEMQGRSHGYTF.